One sample yielded the 21 T cell receptor beta chains listed below, sequenced in a study of glioma-infiltrating T cells after dendritic cell vaccination. Assay used: immunoSEQ multiplex PCR; TCRdb lists only in-frame clones, some missing. Seen here are approximately 110,000 clones, 85% to 90% observed once, and the top ten hold roughly 2.8%. Time point denoted: after dendritic cell vaccination, including at tumor progression/relapse. Sample: blood, taken after dendritic cell vaccination. The origin of the receptors is a human donor with glioblastoma.

The chain has TRBV9 and TRBJ1-1; D is ambiguous. The V end lost 0 bases, the J end lost 0 bases, and 6 bases lay between the germline ends. Per germline, CDR1 SGDLS and CDR2 YYNGEE. This CDR3 spans 14 amino acids. CDR3 region: CASSVDSVNTEAFF. DNA for the CDR3: TGTGCCAGCAGCGTAGATTCTGTGAACACTGAAGCTTTCTTT.

The rearrangement uses TRBV10-2 and TRBJ2-2, with D possibly TRBD1 on 6 matching bases. Germline CDR1 is WSHSY and CDR2 is SAAADI. CDR3 length: 16 amino acids. The V gene lost 7 bases and the J gene lost 6 bases, with 21 bases spanning the gap. The CDR3 nucleotides are TGCGCCAGCACCTTCTTCACAGGGCCCTCGGCCGGGGAGCTGTTTTTT. Residues: CASTFFTGPSAGELFF.

The gene calls are TRBV6-6 and TRBJ1-5; no clear D. Per germline, CDR1 MNHNY and CDR2 SVGAGI (reference sequence). The CDR3 covers 13 residues. Trimming cost V 6 bases and J 4 bases, with 10 bases left between them. This chain's CDR3 is CASSSVKNQPQHF. CDR3 DNA: TGTGCCAGCAGCTCAGTGAAGAATCAGCCCCAGCATTTT.

This clone was recorded once. This chain links TRBV5-1 with TRBJ2-3; tentatively, D is TRBD1 (7 bases). Trimming shortened V by 4 bases and J by 0 bases, and 12 bases separated the two germline ends. The CDR3 runs to 15 residues. CDR1 and CDR2 (germline): SGHRS, YFSETQ. CDR3 coding DNA: TGCGCCAGCAGCAAGACAGGGACTAGCACAGATACGCAGTATTTT. Residues: CASSKTGTSTDTQYF.

This chain connects TRBV7-9 to TRBJ1-2; 7 nucleotides align to TRBD1. Germline V gene sequence: CDR1 SEHNR, CDR2 FQNEAQ (reference sequence). The J segment lost 3 bases and the V segment lost 9 bases, leaving 4 bases of the junction unmatched. CDR3 size: 12 residues. CDR3 DNA: TGTGCCAGTAACAGGGGCGACTATGGCTACACCTTC. It yields the protein CASNRGDYGYTF.

This rearrangement joins TRBV9 to TRBJ1-2; a weak D match, TRBD1 (5 bases). V was clipped by 4 bases and J by 3 bases, with 16 bases between them. This CDR3 is built from 15 residues. CDR1 and CDR2 (germline): SGDLS, YYNGEE. The CDR3 DNA sequence: TGTGCCAGCAGCCCCCTCGGCAGGGATGACTATGGCTACACCTTC. The encoded protein is CASSPLGRDDYGYTF.

The chain uses TRBV7-2 and TRBJ2-1; TRBD1 matches at 7 bases. Germline loops: CDR1 SGHTA, CDR2 FQGNSA. The CDR3 consists of 17 residues. V was pared by 6 bases and J by 4 bases, with 15 bases of the junction left unmatched. CDR3 amino acids: CASSPPSLHRGYNEQFF. CDR3 coding DNA: TGTGCCAGCAGTCCGCCATCCCTTCACAGGGGATACAATGAGCAGTTCTTC.

V gene TRBV6-1 combines with J gene TRBJ1-4; D remains ambiguous. V lost 4 bases, J lost 7 bases, and 7 bases lay in between. CDR3 length: 12 amino acids. Germline loops: CDR1 MNHNS, CDR2 SASEGT. The CDR3 sequence is CASSASSEKLFF. The DNA for the CDR3 is TGTGCCAGCAGTGCCTCCTCTGAAAAACTGTTTTTT.

Written as DNA, the CDR3 is TGTGCCAGCAATCCGGCGGGGACAGGGGAAAAACTGTTTTTT. Residues: CASNPAGTGEKLFF. This chain connects TRBV6-1 to TRBJ1-4; 9 bases align to TRBD1. CDR1 is MNHNS, CDR2 SASEGT, per germline. The CDR3 consists of 14 residues. With V trimmed by 7 bases and J by 8 bases, 8 bases remained unmatched.

V and J are TRBV9 and TRBJ2-7, with 8 bases lining up with TRBD2. The CDR3 consists of 15 residues. The V segment lost 0 bases and the J segment 4 bases; nucleotides outside the gene matches: 6. Germline V gene data show CDR1 as SGDLS and CDR2 as YYNGEE. Here the CDR3 reads CASSVGSGKFYEQYF. CDR3 in DNA: TGTGCCAGCAGCGTAGGTAGCGGGAAGTTTTACGAGCAGTACTTC. Together with reference TRBV9 and TRBJ2-7, the CDR3 gives the full variable domain: DSGVTQTPKHLITATGQRVTLRCSPRSGDLSVYWYQQSLDQGLQFLIQYYNGEERAKGNILERFSAQQFPDLHSELNLSSLELGDSALYFCASSVGSGKFYEQYFGPGTRLTVT.

The chain recombines TRBV4-1 with TRBJ2-1; no firm D call. Germline V gene sequence: CDR1 MGHRA, CDR2 YSYEKL. Trimming cost V 0 bases and J 11 bases, with 14 bases left between them. The CDR3 is 14 amino acids. For the CDR3, the DNA is TGCGCCAGCAGCCAAGATAGAGTAGCCACGCAGCAGTTCTTC. The encoded protein is CASSQDRVATQQFF.

This chain joins TRBV9 and TRBJ2-2; TRBD2 aligns across 9 bases. The ends lost 2 bases at V and 5 bases at J; junction bases unmatched: 7. Germline values: CDR1 SGDLS, CDR2 YYNGEE. The CDR3 is 16 residues long. The CDR3 spells CASSVGSGSNTGELFF. The DNA for the CDR3 is TGTGCCAGCAGCGTGGGTAGCGGGAGTAATACCGGGGAGCTGTTTTTT.

The genes are TRBV5-8 and TRBJ1-1; TRBD1 might be the D (5 bases). Trimming pared 0 bases from V and 3 bases from J, leaving 24 bases between. From germline, CDR1 is SGHTS and CDR2 YDEGEE. CDR3 length: 19 amino acids. CDR3 nucleotides: TGTGCCAGCAGCTTGGAGGGGCCGCAGGGCCCGAGTTGGTACACTGAAGCTTTCTTT. Translated: CASSLEGPQGPSWYTEAFF. Based on the CDR3 plus reference TRBV5-8 and TRBJ1-1, the full variable domain is EAGVTQSPTHLIKTRGQQATLRCSPISGHTSVYWYQQALGLGLQFLLWYDEGEERNRGNFPPRFSGRQFPNYSSELNVNALELEDSALYLCASSLEGPQGPSWYTEAFFGQGTRLTVV.

The chain couples TRBV19 to TRBJ2-7, with TRBD2 matching over 7 bases. V trimming: 7 bases; J trimming: 5 bases; junction bases outside the gene matches: 14. The germline gives CDR1 LNHDA, CDR2 SQIVND (reference sequence). The CDR3 is 15 amino acids. The CDR3 protein is CASTPGSVGRNEQYF. In DNA form, the CDR3 reads TGTGCCAGTACCCCGGGCAGTGTCGGGAGGAACGAGCAGTACTTC.

As DNA, the CDR3 is TGTGCCAGCAGCCGGGATTACGGTAACACCGGGGAGCTGTTTTTT. It is translated as CASSRDYGNTGELFF. This chain connects TRBV7-9 to TRBJ2-2, with TRBD2 as a possible D gene (5 bases). V shed 5 bases and J shed 2 bases, with 12 bases lying between them. Per the germline V gene, CDR1 is SEHNR and CDR2 is FQNEAQ (reference sequence). The CDR3 is 15 amino acids.

The chain couples TRBV7-2 to TRBJ2-1, with a possible D match to TRBD2 (5 bases). This CDR3 spans 15 amino acids. V was clipped by 4 bases and J by 4 bases, with 14 bases between them. Germline V CDR1 and CDR2: SGHTA, FQGNSA. The CDR3 DNA is TGTGCCAGCAGCTCCCTTGGCGGGCTATACAATGAGCAGTTCTTC. It encodes CASSSLGGLYNEQFF.

This clone was detected only once. The genes are TRBV4-1 and TRBJ1-6; 8 bases match TRBD1. This CDR3 has 19 residues. Germline CDR1 reads MGHRA; CDR2 reads YSYEKL. V lost 3 bases, J lost 7 bases, and 17 bases stayed unmatched. The CDR3 sequence is CASSQQIRRGQGLNSPLHF. The CDR3 DNA follows: TGCGCCAGCAGCCAGCAAATACGTCGTGGACAGGGATTGAATTCACCCCTCCACTTT.

This rearrangement joins TRBV2 to TRBJ1-1; TRBD1 agrees at 7 bases. V trimming: 2 bases; J trimming: 10 bases; junction bases outside the gene matches: 7. The CDR3 consists of 13 residues. Germline V gives CDR1 SNHLY, CDR2 FYNNEI. The CDR3 here is CASSEMGQLVAFF. In nucleotides, the CDR3 is TGTGCCAGCAGTGAAATGGGACAGCTTGTAGCTTTCTTT. The full variable domain, its missing parts supplied by reference TRBV2 and TRBJ1-1, is EPEVTQTPSHQVTQMGQEVILRCVPISNHLYFYWYRQILGQKVEFLVSFYNNEISEKSEIFDDQFSVERPDGSNFTLKIRSTKLEDSAMYFCASSEMGQLVAFFGQGTRLTVV.

This clone occurred once. The rearrangement uses TRBV9 and TRBJ2-2; 11 bases are shared with TRBD2. With V trimmed by 4 bases and J by 4 bases, 6 bases remained unmatched. This CDR3 region has 16 residues. Germline CDR1 and CDR2: SGDLS and YYNGEE. CDR3 in amino acids: CASSISGGAGTGELFF. The CDR3 bases are TGTGCCAGCAGCATTAGCGGGGGGGCCGGCACCGGGGAGCTGTTTTTT. The full variable domain, completed using reference TRBV9 and TRBJ2-2, is DSGVTQTPKHLITATGQRVTLRCSPRSGDLSVYWYQQSLDQGLQFLIQYYNGEERAKGNILERFSAQQFPDLHSELNLSSLELGDSALYFCASSISGGAGTGELFFGEGSRLTVL.

The CDR3 bases are TGTGCCAGCAGTGAAAAGAGTGCAACTAATGAAAAACTGTTTTTT. Protein sequence: CASSEKSATNEKLFF. The rearrangement links TRBV2 to TRBJ1-4; D unresolved. The CDR3 runs to 15 residues. Germline V lookup: CDR1 SNHLY, CDR2 FYNNEI. V was shortened by 2 bases and J by 0 bases, with 7 bases between the two germline ends. Full variable domain (missing parts from reference TRBV2 and TRBJ1-4): EPEVTQTPSHQVTQMGQEVILRCVPISNHLYFYWYRQILGQKVEFLVSFYNNEISEKSEIFDDQFSVERPDGSNFTLKIRSTKLEDSAMYFCASSEKSATNEKLFFGSGTQLSVL.

The chain recombines TRBV7-8 with TRBJ2-7; 9 bases align to TRBD1. CDR1 SGHVS and CDR2 FQNEAQ come from the germline V gene. Trimming at V came to 3 bases and at J to 2 bases, leaving 14 bases not matched to a gene. The CDR3 has 18 amino acids. CDR3: CASSLKFTGGPFTYEQYF. In DNA form, the CDR3 reads TGTGCCAGCAGCTTGAAGTTTACAGGGGGCCCCTTTACCTACGAGCAGTACTTC. Full variable domain (outside the CDR3, taken from reference TRBV7-8 and TRBJ2-7): GAGVSQSPRYKVAKRGQDVALRCDPISGHVSLFWYQQALGQGPEFLTYFQNEAQLDKSGLPSDRFFAERPEGSVSTLKIQRTQQEDSAVYLCASSLKFTGGPFTYEQYFGPGTRLTVT.